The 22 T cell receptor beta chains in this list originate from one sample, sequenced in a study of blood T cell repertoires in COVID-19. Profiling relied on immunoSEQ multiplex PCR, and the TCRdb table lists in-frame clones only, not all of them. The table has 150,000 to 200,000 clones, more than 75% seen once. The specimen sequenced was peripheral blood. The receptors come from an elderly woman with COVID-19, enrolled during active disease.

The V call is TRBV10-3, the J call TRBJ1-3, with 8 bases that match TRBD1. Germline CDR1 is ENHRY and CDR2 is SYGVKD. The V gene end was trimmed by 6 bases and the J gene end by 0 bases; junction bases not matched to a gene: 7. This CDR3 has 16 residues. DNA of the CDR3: TGTGCCATCAGCGGACAGGGACTGCTCTCTGGAAACACCATATATTTT. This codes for CAISGQGLLSGNTIYF.

The CDR3 DNA sequence: TGCGCCAGCAGCCAAGATAGCCTAGGGAGAGGGAGCGGCTACACCTTC. Encoded protein: CASSQDSLGRGSGYTF. The gene calls are TRBV4-3 and TRBJ1-2; D unresolved. Trimming pared 0 bases from V and 8 bases from J, leaving 19 bases between. The CDR3 has 16 residues. Per the germline V gene, CDR1 is LGHNA and CDR2 is YSLEER.

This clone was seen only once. The DNA of the CDR3 is TGTGCCAGCAAGGAGCGGGAGTCGATCGGGGAGCTGTTTTTT. Encoded protein: CASKERESIGELFF. The chain couples TRBV6-5 to TRBJ2-2; 8 positions agree with TRBD2. This CDR3 spans 14 amino acids. With V trimmed by 7 bases and J by 7 bases, 8 bases remained unmatched. The germline V gene has CDR1 MNHEY and CDR2 SVGAGI.

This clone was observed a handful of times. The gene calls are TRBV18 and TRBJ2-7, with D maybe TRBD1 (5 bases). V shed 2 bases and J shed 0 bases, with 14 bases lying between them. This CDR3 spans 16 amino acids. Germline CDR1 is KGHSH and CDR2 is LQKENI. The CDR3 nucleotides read TGTGCCAGCTCACCAATTAGAGACAGTTTCTCCTACGAGCAGTACTTC. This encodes CASSPIRDSFSYEQYF.

CDR3 sequence: CASSIIVRQGAAYEQYF. The DNA for the CDR3 is TGTGCCAGTAGTATTATCGTCAGGCAGGGGGCGGCCTACGAGCAGTACTTC. This rearrangement joins TRBV19 to TRBJ2-7, with TRBD1 matching 8 bases. Looked up from germline, CDR1 is LNHDA and CDR2 is SQIVND (reference sequence). J gave up 2 bases and V 3 bases, and 12 bases lay outside the gene matches. The CDR3 spans 17 residues.

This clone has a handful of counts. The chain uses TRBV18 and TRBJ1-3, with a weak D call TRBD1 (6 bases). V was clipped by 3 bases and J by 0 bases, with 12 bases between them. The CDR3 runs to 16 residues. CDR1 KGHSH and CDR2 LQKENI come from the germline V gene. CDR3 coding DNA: TGTGCCAGCTCACCCCTAGGACAGAACTCTGGAAACACCATATATTTT. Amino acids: CASSPLGQNSGNTIYF.

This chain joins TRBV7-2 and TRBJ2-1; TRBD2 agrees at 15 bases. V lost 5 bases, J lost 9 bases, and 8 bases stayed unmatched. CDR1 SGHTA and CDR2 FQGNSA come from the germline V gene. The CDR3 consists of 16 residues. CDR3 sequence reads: CASSQQGLAGGGEQFF. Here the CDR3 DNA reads TGTGCCAGCAGCCAACAGGGACTAGCGGGAGGAGGTGAGCAGTTCTTC.

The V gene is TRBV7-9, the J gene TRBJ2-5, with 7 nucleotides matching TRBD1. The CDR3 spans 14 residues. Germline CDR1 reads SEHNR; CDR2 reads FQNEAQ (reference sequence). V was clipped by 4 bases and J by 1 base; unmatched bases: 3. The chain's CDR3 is CASSSPGGQETQYF. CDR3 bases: TGTGCCAGCAGCTCCCCAGGGGGCCAAGAGACCCAGTACTTC.

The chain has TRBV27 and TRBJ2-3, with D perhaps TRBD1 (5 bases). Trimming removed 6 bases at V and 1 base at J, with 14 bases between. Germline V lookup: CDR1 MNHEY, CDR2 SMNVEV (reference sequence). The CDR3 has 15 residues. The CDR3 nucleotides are TGTGCCAGCAGGCAATGGGGCGGAGGCACAGATACGCAGTATTTT. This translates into CASRQWGGGTDTQYF.

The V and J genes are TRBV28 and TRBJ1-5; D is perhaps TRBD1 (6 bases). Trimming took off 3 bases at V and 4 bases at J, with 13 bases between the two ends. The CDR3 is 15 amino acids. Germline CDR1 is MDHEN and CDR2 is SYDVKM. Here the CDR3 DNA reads TGTGCCAGCAGTTTTATGGCAGGGGAGAATCAGCCCCAGCATTTT. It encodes CASSFMAGENQPQHF.

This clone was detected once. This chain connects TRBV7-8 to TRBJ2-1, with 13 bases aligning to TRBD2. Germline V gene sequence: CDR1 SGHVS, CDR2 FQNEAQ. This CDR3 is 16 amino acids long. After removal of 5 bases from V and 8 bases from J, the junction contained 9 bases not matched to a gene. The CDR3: CASSARTSGSKDEQFF. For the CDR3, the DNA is TGTGCCAGCAGCGCAAGGACTAGCGGGAGTAAGGATGAGCAGTTCTTC. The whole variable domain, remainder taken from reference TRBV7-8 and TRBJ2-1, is GAGVSQSPRYKVAKRGQDVALRCDPISGHVSLFWYQQALGQGPEFLTYFQNEAQLDKSGLPSDRFFAERPEGSVSTLKIQRTQQEDSAVYLCASSARTSGSKDEQFFGPGTRLTVL.

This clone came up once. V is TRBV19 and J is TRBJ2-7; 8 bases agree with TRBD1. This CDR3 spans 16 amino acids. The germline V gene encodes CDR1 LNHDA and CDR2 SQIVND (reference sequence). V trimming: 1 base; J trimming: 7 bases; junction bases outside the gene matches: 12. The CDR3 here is CASSIVGRGQASEQYF. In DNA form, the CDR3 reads TGTGCCAGTAGTATAGTAGGTCGGGGACAGGCCTCGGAGCAGTACTTC.

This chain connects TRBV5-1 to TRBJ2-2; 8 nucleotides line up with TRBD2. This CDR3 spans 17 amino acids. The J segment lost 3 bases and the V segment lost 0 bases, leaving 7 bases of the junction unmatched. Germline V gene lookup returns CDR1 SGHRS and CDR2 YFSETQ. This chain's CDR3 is CASSLGYSGAHTGELFF. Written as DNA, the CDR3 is TGCGCCAGCAGCTTGGGTTATAGCGGGGCACACACCGGGGAGCTGTTTTTT. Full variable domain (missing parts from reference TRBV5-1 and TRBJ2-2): KAGVTQTPRYLIKTRGQQVTLSCSPISGHRSVSWYQQTPGQGLQFLFEYFSETQRNKGNFPGRFSGRQFSNSRSEMNVSTLELGDSALYLCASSLGYSGAHTGELFFGEGSRLTVL.

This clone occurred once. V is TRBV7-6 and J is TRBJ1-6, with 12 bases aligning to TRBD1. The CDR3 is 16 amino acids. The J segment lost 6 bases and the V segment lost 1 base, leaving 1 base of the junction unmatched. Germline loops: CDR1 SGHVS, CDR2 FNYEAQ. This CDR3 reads CASSLGGQGANSPLHF. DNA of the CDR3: TGTGCCAGCAGCTTAGGGGGACAGGGGGCTAATTCACCCCTCCACTTT. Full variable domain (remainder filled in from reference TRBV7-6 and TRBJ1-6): GAGVSQSPRYKVTKRGQDVALRCDPISGHVSLYWYRQALGQGPEFLTYFNYEAQQDKSGLPNDRFSAERPEGSISTLTIQRTEQRDSAMYRCASSLGGQGANSPLHFGNGTRLTVT.

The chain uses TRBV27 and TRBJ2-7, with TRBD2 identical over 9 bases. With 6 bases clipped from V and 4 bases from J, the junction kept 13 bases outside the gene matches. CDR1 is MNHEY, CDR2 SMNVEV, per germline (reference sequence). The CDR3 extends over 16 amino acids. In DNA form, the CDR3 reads TGTGCCAGCAGCCCCCAGGGTAGCGGGAGTCGGTACGAGCAGTACTTC. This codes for CASSPQGSGSRYEQYF.

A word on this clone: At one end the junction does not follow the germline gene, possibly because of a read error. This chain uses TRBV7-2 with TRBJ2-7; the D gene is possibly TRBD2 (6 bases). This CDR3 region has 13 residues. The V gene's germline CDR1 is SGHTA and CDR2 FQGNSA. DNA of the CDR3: TGTGCCAGCAGCTTAGGAGGTTCGGGGGAGGTTGCCTTC. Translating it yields CASSLGGSGEVAF.

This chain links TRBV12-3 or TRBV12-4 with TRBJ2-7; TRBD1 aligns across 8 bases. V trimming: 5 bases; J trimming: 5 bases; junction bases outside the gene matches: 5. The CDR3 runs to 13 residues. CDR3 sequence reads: CASSLRGQHEQYF. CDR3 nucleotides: TGTGCCAGCAGTCTCAGGGGGCAGCACGAGCAGTACTTC.

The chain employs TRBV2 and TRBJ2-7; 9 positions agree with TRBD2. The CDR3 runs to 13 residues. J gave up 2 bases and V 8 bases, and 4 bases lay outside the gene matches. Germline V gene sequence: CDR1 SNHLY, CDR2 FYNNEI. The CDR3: CASRLAAPYEQYF. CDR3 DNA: TGTGCCAGCCGACTAGCGGCTCCCTACGAGCAGTACTTC.

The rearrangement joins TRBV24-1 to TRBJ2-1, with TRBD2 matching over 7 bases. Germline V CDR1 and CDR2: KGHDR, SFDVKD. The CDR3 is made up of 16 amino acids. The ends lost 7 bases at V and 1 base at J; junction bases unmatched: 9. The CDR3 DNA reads TGTGCCACCAGCGTAGGAGGAGCGGGGTCCTACAATGAGCAGTTCTTC. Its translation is CATSVGGAGSYNEQFF.

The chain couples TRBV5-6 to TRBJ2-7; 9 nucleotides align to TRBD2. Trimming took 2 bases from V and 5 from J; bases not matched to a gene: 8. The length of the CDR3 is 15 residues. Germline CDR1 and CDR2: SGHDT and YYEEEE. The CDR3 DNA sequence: TGTGCCAGCAGCTTATTAGCGGGAGCTCGAAACGAGCAGTACTTC. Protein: CASSLLAGARNEQYF.

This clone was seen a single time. This CDR3 is CASSSQGQGTNQPQHF. The CDR3 coding sequence is TGTGCCAGCAGTTCCCAGGGACAGGGGACGAATCAGCCCCAGCATTTT. The rearrangement links TRBV6-2 or TRBV6-3 to TRBJ1-5; 10 bases are a match to TRBD1. Unmatched junction bases numbered 7, after V lost 4 bases and J lost 4 bases. This CDR3 has 16 amino acids. The V gene's germline CDR1 is MNHEY and CDR2 SVGEGT.

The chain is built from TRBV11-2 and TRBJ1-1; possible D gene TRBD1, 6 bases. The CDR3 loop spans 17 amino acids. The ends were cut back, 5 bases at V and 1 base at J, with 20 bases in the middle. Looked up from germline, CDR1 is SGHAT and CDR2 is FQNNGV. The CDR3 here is CASSLTRQEGSNTEAFF. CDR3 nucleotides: TGTGCCAGCAGCCTGACCCGACAGGAAGGTTCGAACACTGAAGCTTTCTTT.